This T cell receptor (beta chain) was observed in a study of T cell responses to AZD1222 COVID-19 vaccine. General study results and limits: Of spike-specific TCRs, nearly half reportedly target regions left unmutated in variants. Clonal diversity was possibly underestimated, and white British individuals and females predominated among donors. The study found Spike-specific TCR breadth and depth rose after two AZD1222 doses.

Trimming pared 8 bases from V and 12 bases from J, leaving 25 bases between. CDR1 and CDR2 from the germline V gene are KGHSH and LQKENI. CDR3 length: 14 amino acids. The assay was immunoSEQ multiplex PCR, and TCRdb's table has in-frame clones only and misses some. Among some 150,000 clones listed, under 95% were seen once. Of note for this clone: Its antigen is unidentified.

Material: peripheral blood, obtained on day 0 of AZD1222 vaccination. This receptor was taken from an adult in good health. V and J are TRBV18 and TRBJ1-2; TRBD1 is a possible D gene (6 bases). Here the CDR3 reads CASLDSITGRGHTF. CDR3 coding DNA: TGTGCCAGCCTCGATTCCATCACCGGCAGGGGACACACCTTC.